Below, 18 T cell receptor beta chains from the same sample are listed, as sequenced in a study of regulatory T cells in long-lasting Graves disease. CDR3 regions were amplified by Arm-PCR using iRepertoire HTBI primers to build TCR beta libraries. TCRdb called the multiplex PCR reads again in MiXCR, with one record for every CDR3 protein. The sample holds 400,000 to 550,000 distinct CDR3 sequences, 15% seen once. Time point in this sample: newly diagnosed GD, antithyroid drugs for less than 3 months. TCR sequences were obtained from RNA taken from PBMCs. These data also formed part of another study, on T cells in Graves' hyperthyroidism and ophthalmopathy.

Here the sequenced sample was peripheral blood mononuclear cells (PBMCs), taken at new diagnosis, from a patient treated with antithyroid drugs. These receptors were taken from a young woman with Graves disease.

This clonotype has more than one count but fewer than ten. A much larger clone lies one base from this, so it may be a read error. The J gene is TRBJ2-5, the V gene TRBV2, with 11 bases that match TRBD2. After removal of 8 bases from V and 1 base from J, the junction contained 0 bases not matched to a gene. Looked up from germline, CDR1 is SNHLY and CDR2 is FYNNEI. The CDR3 is 13 amino acids. CDR3 loop: CASGTSGQETQYF. The CDR3 DNA follows: TGTGCCAGCGGGACTAGCGGCCAAGAGACCCAGTACTTC.

The table lists this clonotype with a few counts. It differs at one base from a far larger clone, so likely a read error. The J gene is TRBJ1-2, the V gene TRBV6-6; the D is unclear. Germline V gene data show CDR1 as MNHNY and CDR2 as SVGAGI (reference sequence). There are 13 residues in the CDR3. Deletions cut 0 bases from V and 7 bases from J, with 9 bases between. The CDR3 bases are TGTGCCAGCAGTTACTCGGAGACCTGTGGCTACACCTTC. As protein: CASSYSETCGYTF.

The chain recombines TRBV30 with TRBJ2-1, with a possible D match to TRBD2 (6 bases). Germline CDR1 reads GTSNPN; CDR2 reads SVGIG (reference sequence). V was cut by 3 bases and J by 2 bases, with 14 bases left in between. The CDR3 is 15 residues long. The DNA of the CDR3 is TGTGCCTGGAGGAACGGGGACTCCACCTACAATGAGCAGTTCTTC. As protein: CAWRNGDSTYNEQFF.

The rearrangement joins TRBV6-2 or TRBV6-3 to TRBJ1-1, with a tentative D call TRBD1 (5 bases). CDR1 MNHEY and CDR2 SVGEGT come from the germline V gene. The V gene lost 3 bases and the J gene lost 7 bases, with 12 bases spanning the gap. This CDR3 comprises 13 residues. CDR3 sequence: CASSYPGRLEAFF. The CDR3 DNA follows: TGTGCCAGCAGTTATCCAGGGAGACTTGAAGCTTTCTTT.

This clonotype was observed a handful of times. The chain is built from TRBV15 and TRBJ1-4, with D perhaps TRBD1 (6 bases). Trimming took 0 bases from V and 1 from J, leaving 6 bases between them. The germline V gene has CDR1 LNHNV and CDR2 YYDKDF (reference sequence). This CDR3 has 15 residues. The CDR3, as DNA: TGTGCCACCAGCAGAGACAGGGGAACTAATGAAAAACTGTTTTTT. It is translated as CATSRDRGTNEKLFF.

At least ten counts were recorded for this clonotype. V usage is TRBV20-1 and J usage is TRBJ1-1; D is uncertain. The CDR3 sequence is 14 residues long. The germline V and J ends were trimmed by 0 bases and 1 base, with 9 bases remaining between them. The V gene's germline CDR1 is DFQATT and CDR2 SNEGSKA (reference sequence). This chain's CDR3 is CSARDSRGNTEAFF. DNA of the CDR3: TGCAGTGCTAGAGATTCGCGGGGGAACACTGAAGCTTTCTTT.

V usage is TRBV11-2 and J usage is TRBJ2-5; tentatively, D is TRBD1 (5 bases). Deletions cut 2 bases from V and 3 bases from J, with 16 bases between. This CDR3 spans 16 amino acids. Germline V gene data show CDR1 as SGHAT and CDR2 as FQNNGV. The CDR3 region has the DNA TGTGCCAGCAGCTTAAACCCTTTTCAGGGTGAAGAGACCCAGTACTTC. Translated: CASSLNPFQGEETQYF.

The sample holds many counts of this clonotype. The gene calls are TRBV4-1 and TRBJ1-1; perhaps TRBD1 as D (5 bases). This CDR3 is built from 14 residues. Trimming took 5 bases from V and 3 from J, leaving 13 bases between them. Germline V CDR1 and CDR2: MGHRA, YSYEKL. Here the CDR3 DNA reads TGCGCCAGCAGCTTTCCAGGGATTGACACTGAAGCTTTCTTT. Translating it yields CASSFPGIDTEAFF.

This clonotype was counted ten times or more. In DNA, the CDR3 is TGCAGTGCCCAGACTAGCAGGAGCTCCTACGAGCAGTACTTC. Translating it yields CSAQTSRSSYEQYF. J is TRBJ2-7 and V is TRBV20-1; 7 bases match TRBD2. The CDR3 is 14 amino acids. Germline values: CDR1 DFQATT, CDR2 SNEGSKA (reference sequence). V shed 6 bases, J shed 0 bases, and the junction held 8 bases outside the gene matches.

This clonotype was recorded at least ten times. The chain combines TRBV7-6 with TRBJ2-1; TRBD2 matches at 9 bases. This CDR3 spans 17 amino acids. Germline lookup yields CDR1 SGHVS and CDR2 FNYEAQ. Unmatched junction bases numbered 8, after V lost 5 bases and J lost 0 bases. The CDR3 reads CASSTRLAVDSYNEQFF. In nucleotides, the CDR3 is TGTGCCAGCAGCACCCGACTAGCGGTTGACTCCTACAATGAGCAGTTCTTC.

This clonotype appeared a few times. Compared with germline, one end of the junction differs, possibly owing to a read error. The chain recombines TRBV7-7 with TRBJ2-2; D possibly corresponds to TRBD2 (5 bases). The CDR3 length is 17 residues. CDR1 is SSHAT, CDR2 FNYEAQ, per germline (reference sequence). The CDR3 loop reads CASSLASPAEEIGELFF. CDR3 nucleotides: TGTGCTAGCAGCTTAGCCAGTCCCGCGGAGGAGATCGGGGAGCTGTTTTTT.

This clonotype was counted at least ten times. The CDR3 DNA follows: TGTGCCAGCAGTTTCCGGGACAGGGGTCTGGGTGAGCAGTTCTTC. Its translation: CASSFRDRGLGEQFF. The chain combines TRBV12-3 or TRBV12-4 with TRBJ2-1; 10 nucleotides align to TRBD1. V lost 3 bases, J lost 9 bases, and 8 bases stayed unmatched. The CDR3 extends over 15 amino acids.

In this sample, this clonotype turned up many times. The chain carries TRBV20-1 and TRBJ2-5, with D possibly TRBD2 on 6 matching bases. V was clipped by 4 bases and J by 5 bases, with 17 bases between them. Germline CDR1 and CDR2: DFQATT and SNEGSKA (reference sequence). This CDR3 is built from 14 residues. In DNA, the CDR3 is TGCAGTGCTAACCCCGGGACCGCGGGGGAGACCCAGTACTTC. This codes for CSANPGTAGETQYF.

This clonotype was counted a few times. CDR3 in amino acids: CASSYRPQGFFGTEAFF. Here the CDR3 DNA reads TGTGCCAGCAGCTACCGACCCCAGGGTTTTTTCGGTACTGAAGCTTTCTTT. V usage is TRBV12-3 or TRBV12-4 and J usage is TRBJ1-1, with TRBD1 as a possible D gene (5 bases). Between the trimmed V and J ends, which lost 6 bases and 5 bases, there was a span of 25 bases. This CDR3 region has 17 residues.

This clonotype has a count of ten or more. V usage is TRBV6-1 and J usage is TRBJ2-7; TRBD2 matches 8 bases. The ends lost 4 bases at V and 7 bases at J; junction bases unmatched: 12. CDR3 length: 15 amino acids. Germline V CDR1 and CDR2: MNHNS, SASEGT. The CDR3 loop is CASSAIASGSGEQYF. The CDR3, as DNA: TGTGCCAGCAGTGCAATTGCCAGCGGGAGTGGGGAGCAGTACTTC.

Note on this clonotype: A much larger clone lies one base from this, so it may be a read error. CDR3 DNA sequence: TGCAGCGTTGAAGAAGGGGGGGGGAACACTGAAGCTTTCTTT. Translation gives CSVEEGGGNTEAFF. The chain uses TRBV29-1 and TRBJ1-1; D might be TRBD1 (6 bases). CDR3 length: 14 amino acids. V lost 0 bases and J lost 1, with 9 bases in between. The germline V gene encodes CDR1 SQVTM and CDR2 ANQGSEA.

For this clonotype: A read error may be the cause here, since a much bigger clone is one base away. The chain combines TRBV6-1 with TRBJ1-1; the D is unclear. Germline V gene sequence: CDR1 MNHNS, CDR2 SASEGT. CDR3 length: 13 residues. In DNA form, the CDR3 reads TGTGACAGCATGGGCGATGGCGGCACTGAAGCTTTCTTT. Its translation is CDSMGDGGTEAFF.

On this clonotype: The junction departs from germline at one end; a sequencing error may be responsible. V is TRBV29-1 and J is TRBJ2-7; 9 positions match TRBD1. In germline, CDR1 is SQVTM, CDR2 ANQGSEA. This CDR3 is built from 12 residues. Written as DNA, the CDR3 is TGCAGCGTTACAGGGGGCTCCCACGAGCAGTACTTC. Protein product: CSVTGGSHEQYF.